This entry lists 15 T cell receptor beta chains sequenced from one sample in a study of shared clonotypes between healthy human individuals. Sequenced by immunoSEQ multiplex PCR; TCRdb stores in-frame clones only, minus some. This table has approximately 1.5 million clones, approximately 98% appearing once. The sample comprised naive CD4+ T cells sorted from blood. The sample's subset: CD45RA+ positively selected. These receptors all come from a young man in good health.

This rearrangement joins TRBV9 to TRBJ1-5; no definite D call. V was clipped by 5 bases and J by 0 bases, with 9 bases between them. Germline values: CDR1 SGDLS, CDR2 YYNGEE. This CDR3 spans 14 amino acids. The CDR3 nucleotides read TGTGCCAGCAGTCAAACAGCTAGCAATCAGCCCCAGCATTTT. The encoded protein is CASSQTASNQPQHF.

This rearrangement joins TRBV5-1 to TRBJ1-5; D uncertain. Per the germline V gene, CDR1 is SGHRS and CDR2 is YFSETQ. This CDR3 has 13 amino acids. The germline V and J ends were trimmed by 2 bases and 3 bases, with 6 bases remaining between them. CDR3 amino acids: CASSFDPNQPQHF. Here the CDR3 DNA reads TGCGCCAGCAGCTTTGATCCCAATCAGCCCCAGCATTTT.

J is TRBJ2-7 and V is TRBV5-5; 10 nucleotides line up with TRBD1. CDR1 and CDR2 from the germline V gene are SGHKS and YYEKEE (reference sequence). CDR3 length equals 15 residues. The V gene end was trimmed by 5 bases and the J gene end by 4 bases; junction bases not matched to a gene: 9. Written as DNA, the CDR3 is TGTGCCAGCAGTTCCCGGGACAGGGGTACGTACGAGCAGTACTTC. As protein: CASSSRDRGTYEQYF.

A few counts support this clone. The sample has other DNA sequences that encode this CDR3 too. DNA for the CDR3: TGTGCCAGCTCACCCGGGAGCTCCTACGAGCAGTACTTC. It specifies CASSPGSSYEQYF. The chain is built from TRBV18 and TRBJ2-7, with TRBD2 as a possible D gene (6 bases). The V and J ends lost 3 bases and 0 bases respectively, with 6 bases between them. The V gene's germline CDR1 is KGHSH and CDR2 LQKENI. The CDR3 is made up of 13 amino acids.

The chain couples TRBV5-5 to TRBJ2-7, with D perhaps TRBD1 or TRBD2 (6 bases each). Per the germline V gene, CDR1 is SGHKS and CDR2 is YYEKEE (reference sequence). V was trimmed by 0 bases and J by 2 bases, leaving 9 bases between them. The CDR3 covers 14 residues. CDR3 sequence (DNA): TGTGCCAGCAGCTTGGACCGGGGGCCCTACGAGCAGTACTTC. This sequence encodes CASSLDRGPYEQYF.

The gene calls are TRBV19 and TRBJ2-3; 12 bases are shared with TRBD1. Germline-derived CDR1 and CDR2 are LNHDA and SQIVND (reference sequence). The CDR3 is made up of 17 amino acids. V shed 4 bases, J shed 2 bases, and the junction held 7 bases outside the gene matches. In DNA form, the CDR3 reads TGTGCCAGTAGTACAGCCGGGACAGGGGGCCACACAGATACGCAGTATTTT. Protein product: CASSTAGTGGHTDTQYF.

CDR3 sequence reads: CATSRDVAGGGAQYF. The CDR3 DNA follows: TGTGCCACCAGCAGAGATGTGGCGGGAGGAGGGGCCCAGTACTTC. The rearrangement uses TRBV15 and TRBJ2-5; 8 nucleotides align to TRBD2. Germline CDR1 reads LNHNV; CDR2 reads YYDKDF (reference sequence). Trimming at V came to 0 bases and at J to 9 bases, leaving 9 bases not matched to a gene. The CDR3 has 15 residues. Drawing the rest from reference TRBV15 and TRBJ2-5, the complete variable domain is DAMVIQNPRYQVTQFGKPVTLSCSQTLNHNVMYWYQQKSSQAPKLLFHYYDKDFNNEADTPDNFQSRRPNTSFCFLDIRSPGLGDTAMYLCATSRDVAGGGAQYFGPGTRLLVL.

The chain carries TRBV6-1 and TRBJ1-5, with 7 bases identical to TRBD1. Trimming cost V 6 bases and J 0 bases; bases outside gene matches: 5. This CDR3 has 15 amino acids. The germline gives CDR1 MNHNS, CDR2 SASEGT. The CDR3 protein is CASRGQPNSNQPQHF. DNA for the CDR3: TGTGCCAGCAGGGGACAGCCGAATAGCAATCAGCCCCAGCATTTT.

The chain links TRBV6-4 to TRBJ2-1; D gene unclear. Germline V lookup: CDR1 MRHNA, CDR2 SNTAGT. V dropped 9 bases and J dropped 5 bases, with 17 bases sitting between them. The CDR3 contains 14 residues. CDR3 region: CASSLRPRDNEQFF. As DNA, the CDR3 is TGTGCCAGTTCCTTGAGACCTAGGGACAATGAGCAGTTCTTC.

The rearrangement links TRBV6-5 to TRBJ1-4; D call uncertain. The CDR3 is 14 amino acids. V was clipped by 0 bases and J by 12 bases, with 14 bases between them. Germline CDR1 reads MNHEY; CDR2 reads SVGAGI. The CDR3 sequence is CASSYSFLLGELFF. CDR3 in DNA: TGTGCCAGCAGTTACTCGTTCCTCCTCGGGGAACTGTTTTTT.

The chain has TRBV29-1 and TRBJ1-4; tentative D call: TRBD1 (5 bases). The germline V gene has CDR1 SQVTM and CDR2 ANQGSEA. CDR3 length: 14 residues. The V gene lost 2 bases and the J gene lost 8 bases, with 15 bases spanning the gap. CDR3 loop: CSVETGRAGEKLFF. CDR3 coding DNA: TGCAGCGTTGAAACGGGCAGGGCGGGGGAAAAACTGTTTTTT. Using reference TRBV29-1 and TRBJ1-4 for the parts outside the CDR3, the full variable domain is SAVISQKPSRDICQRGTSLTIQCQVDSQVTMMFWYRQQPGQSLTLIATANQGSEATYESGFVIDKFPISRPNLTFSTLTVSNMSPEDSSIYLCSVETGRAGEKLFFGSGTQLSVL.

V usage is TRBV5-1 and J usage is TRBJ2-2; 10 nucleotides match TRBD2. Germline V gene data show CDR1 as SGHRS and CDR2 as YFSETQ. CDR3 size: 20 residues. Germline trimming cut 0 bases from V and 3 bases from J; bases unmatched to any gene: 14. CDR3 DNA: TGCGCCAGCAGCTTGGACCTAGGCCTAGCGGGAGAATCCGACACCGGGGAGCTGTTTTTT. Amino acids: CASSLDLGLAGESDTGELFF.

CDR3 sequence (DNA): TGTGCCAGCAGTGAGTACATCTCCCGCTACGAGCAGTACTTC. Translating it yields CASSEYISRYEQYF. The chain recombines TRBV25-1 with TRBJ2-7, with D unclear. Trimming removed 3 bases from V and 3 bases from J, with 12 bases in between. Germline V lookup: CDR1 MGHDK, CDR2 SYGVNS. CDR3 length: 14 amino acids.

The chain carries TRBV7-9 and TRBJ2-5; 9 positions match TRBD2. This CDR3 comprises 19 residues. The germline V gene has CDR1 SEHNR and CDR2 FQNEAQ (reference sequence). The ends lost 1 base at V and 5 bases at J; junction bases unmatched: 17. The CDR3 sequence: CASSLVAGVSYNVAETQYF. The CDR3 DNA reads as TGTGCCAGCAGCTTAGTAGCGGGAGTCTCTTATAACGTCGCTGAGACCCAGTACTTC.

The chain carries TRBV5-5 and TRBJ2-1; tentatively, D is TRBD1 or TRBD2 (5 bases each). The germline gives CDR1 SGHKS, CDR2 YYEKEE (reference sequence). The germline V and J ends were trimmed by 2 bases and 4 bases, with 7 bases remaining between them. CDR3 length equals 13 residues. In DNA, the CDR3 is TGTGCCAGCAGCTTAGGGACGTACAATGAGCAGTTCTTC. Its protein is CASSLGTYNEQFF.